A selection of T cell receptor beta chains follows, all from one sample in a study of control samples from healthy donors and cancer patients. Generated by immunoSEQ multiplex PCR, the TCRdb table keeps only in-frame clones and is missing some. The table has around 83,000 clones, roughly 93% seen once; the top ten hold roughly 1.2%. Input material: PBMCs. These receptors all stem from a middle-aged woman with lung cancer. Both conserved end residues are part of each CDR3. A D gene is named only where the DNA matches it firmly. Only some rows state a clone size, as once, few, many or a class for expanded clones.

TRBV4-1	.	.	TRBJ2-5	TGCGCCAGCAGCCAAGATTCGTGGGACAAACAAGAGACCCAGTACTTC	CASSQDSWDKQETQYF
TRBV5-1	.	.	TRBJ1-1	TGCGCCAGCAGCTTGAGGGGCACTGAAGCTTTCTTT	CASSLRGTEAFF
TRBV7-6	.	.	TRBJ2-3	TGTGCCAGCAGCTTAGCGGGAGCTAGCACAGATACGCAGTATTTT	CASSLAGASTDTQYF
TRBV28	once	TRBD1	TRBJ1-1	TGTGCCAGCAGTTTTTTAGGACAGGCGGCCCGCTCTGAAGCTTTCTTT	CASSFLGQAARSEAFF
TRBV6-5	.	TRBD1	TRBJ2-4	TGTGCCAGCAGTTACTCTCGACAGGGGGCCAAAAACATTCAGTACTTC	CASSYSRQGAKNIQYF
TRBV6-5	.	TRBD2	TRBJ2-1	TGTGCCAGCAGTTTTCTTAGTAGCGGGACGGACAATGAGCAGTTCTTC	CASSFLSSGTDNEQFF
TRBV18	.	.	TRBJ2-1	TGTGCCAGCTCACCGTCAGCTGTAGCTGAGCAGTTCTTC	CASSPSAVAEQFF
TRBV10-3	.	.	TRBJ2-1	TGTGCCGTATCGCAGGGGCAGACCTCCTACAATGAGCAGTTCTTC	CAVSQGQTSYNEQFF
TRBV11-2	.	.	TRBJ2-1	TGTGCCAGCAGCCAGGGGATTCCGGATGAGCAGTTCTTC	CASSQGIPDEQFF
TRBV19	.	.	TRBJ1-6	TGTGCCAGTAGTTCGGGTGGAGGGTTTAATTCACCCCTCCACTTT	CASSSGGGFNSPLHF
TRBV3-1/TRBV3-2	.	.	TRBJ1-5	TGTGCCAGCAGCCAAGACAGGGGCAATCAGCCCCAGCATTTT	CASSQDRGNQPQHF
TRBV7-2	.	TRBD1	TRBJ2-5	TGTGCCAGCAGCCCCGGGGACAGTCGGCGGGAGACCCAGTACTTC	CASSPGDSRRETQYF
TRBV9	once	.	TRBJ2-2	TGTGCCAGCAGCGTAGACTGGGCCGGGGAGCTGTTTTTT	CASSVDWAGELFF
TRBV10-1	.	TRBD1	TRBJ1-1	TGCGCCAGCATCAAAGTTAGGGGGCTAAGAGGGAGGAACACTGAAGCTTTCTTT	CASIKVRGLRGRNTEAFF
TRBV6-1	.	.	TRBJ2-3	TGTGCCAGCAGTGAGGGGGGAATTAGTACGCAGTATTTT	CASSEGGISTQYF
TRBV11-2	.	.	TRBJ2-1	TGTGCCAGCAGCTTAGGTAGCGGAGGTGAGCAGTTCTTC	CASSLGSGGEQFF
TRBV9	.	TRBD2	TRBJ2-1	TGTGCCAGCACCACTAGCGGCTCCTACAATGAGCAGTTCTTC	CASTTSGSYNEQFF
TRBV7-6	.	TRBD1	TRBJ1-2	TGTGCCAGCAGCCGTTACCCCGGGACAGATGATGGCTACACCTTC	CASSRYPGTDDGYTF
TRBV4-2	.	TRBD1	TRBJ1-2	TGTGCCAGCAGCCAGGAGGGACAGAACCTCTATGGCTACACCTTC	CASSQEGQNLYGYTF
TRBV11-2	.	.	TRBJ1-2	TGTGCCAGCAGCCTCTATCTTGGCTACACCTTC	CASSLYLGYTF
TRBV13	.	.	TRBJ1-3	TGTGCCAGCAGCACCCGCGTACAGGGATTAGGTGGAAACACCATATATTTT	CASSTRVQGLGGNTIYF
TRBV24-1	.	.	TRBJ1-2	TGTGCCACCAGTGATAATGGGAGAGACTATGGCTACACCTTC	CATSDNGRDYGYTF
TRBV4-1	.	.	TRBJ1-1	TGCGCCAGCAGCCAAGCATCATTTAGGGGACCCATGAACACTGAAGCTTTCTTT	CASSQASFRGPMNTEAFF
TRBV6-1	.	.	TRBJ1-1	TGTGCCAGCAGTGAGCCAGGGTCCACTGAAGCTTTCTTT	CASSEPGSTEAFF
TRBV27	once	.	TRBJ1-2	TGTGCCAGCGGGGGTTGGGCCGGGAAAATCTATGGCTACACCTTC	CASGGWAGKIYGYTF
TRBV5-1	.	.	TRBJ1-1	TGCGCCAGCAGCTCACAGGGAAGCCTCATGAACACTGAAGCTTTCTTT	CASSSQGSLMNTEAFF
TRBV29-1	.	.	TRBJ1-2	TGCAGCGTTTCCCTCGACAGCTATGGCTACACCTTC	CSVSLDSYGYTF
TRBV2	once	.	TRBJ2-5	TGTGCCAGCATTGGTAGAGAAGAGACCCAGTACTTC	CASIGREETQYF
TRBV2	few	.	TRBJ1-2	TGTGCCAGCATCGACTCATCAAACTATGGCTACACCTTC	CASIDSSNYGYTF
TRBV5-6	.	.	TRBJ1-5	TGTGCCAGCAGCTACCGTTTTGACGGCGGCAATCAGCCCCAGCATTTT	CASSYRFDGGNQPQHF
TRBV15	.	.	TRBJ1-5	TGTGCCACCAGCAGAGTTCGAGGGAACAGCAATCAGCCCCAGCATTTT	CATSRVRGNSNQPQHF
TRBV11-2	.	.	TRBJ2-6	TGTGCCAGCAGCTTAATTCGGTCCGGCACAGATGGGGCCAACGTCCTGACTTTC	CASSLIRSGTDGANVLTF
TRBV2	once	.	TRBJ1-1	TGTGCCAGCAGTGATGGACGCTTGAACACTGAAGCTTTCTTT	CASSDGRLNTEAFF
TRBV5-6	.	.	TRBJ2-7	TGTGCCAGCAGCTTGGCCGTCAGGGAAGCCTACGAGCAGTACTTC	CASSLAVREAYEQYF
TRBV2	.	.	TRBJ1-1	TGTGCCAGCAGTTCCGGAGAGAACACTGAAGCTTTCTTT	CASSSGENTEAFF
TRBV7-2	.	TRBD2	TRBJ2-1	TGTGCCAGCAGCCCTAGCGGGGGGGGGCATGAGCAGTTCTTC	CASSPSGGGHEQFF
TRBV9	.	.	TRBJ1-2	TGTGCCAGCTCACCAGGGTACGGCTACACCTTC	CASSPGYGYTF
TRBV2	.	.	TRBJ1-2	TGTGCCAGCAGTGAAGGGGGGAATCTTAACTATGGCTACACCTTC	CASSEGGNLNYGYTF
TRBV29-1	.	.	TRBJ1-6	TGCAGCGTTGCTGAGGCGCCGCGTGAGCCCCTCCACTTT	CSVAEAPREPLHF
TRBV20-1	.	.	TRBJ1-1	TGCAGTGCTAGTGGGGGGGTTTTCACTGAAGCTTTCTTT	CSASGGVFTEAFF
TRBV21-1	.	.	TRBJ1-1	TGTGCCAGCAGCATAACCGGGACAGGGGTTCGGCTGGACGAAGCTTTCTTT	CASSITGTGVRLDEAFF
TRBV5-4	.	.	TRBJ2-3	TGTGCCAGCAGCTTGGAGGGAAACGCGCAGTATTTT	CASSLEGNAQYF
TRBV11-2	.	.	TRBJ1-1	TGTGCCAGCAGCCCTACAGGGTCTTTCACTGAAGCTTTCTTT	CASSPTGSFTEAFF
TRBV5-4	.	.	TRBJ2-1	TGTGCCAGCAGCTCGGGGGACAATGAGCAGTTCTTC	CASSSGDNEQFF